These 28 T cell receptor beta chains were all obtained from the same sample, sequenced in a study of OX40 agonist ivuxolimab in advanced cancers. Data came from immunoSEQ multiplex PCR; TCRdb stores just in-frame clones and leaves some out. The table lists 70,000 to 95,000 clones, 91% of them singletons, with approximately 7% in the top ten. Sample: CD4+ or CD8+ T cells sorted from blood, taken in a trial of the OX40 agonist ivuxolimab. The origin of the receptors is an adult with an advanced solid tumor such as melanoma, head and neck, liver or kidney cancer.

The rearrangement joins TRBV28 to TRBJ2-7; the match to TRBD1 covers 10 bases. Looked up from germline, CDR1 is MDHEN and CDR2 is SYDVKM. The CDR3 is 14 amino acids. J was trimmed by 5 bases and V by 8 bases; bases with no gene match: 9. This chain's CDR3 is CASRQGTGVHEQYF. DNA for the CDR3: TGTGCCAGCCGACAGGGGACAGGGGTCCACGAGCAGTACTTC.

This clone appeared once. The chain is built from TRBV2 and TRBJ1-2; D gene unclear. CDR3 length: 13 residues. Germline V gives CDR1 SNHLY, CDR2 FYNNEI. V lost 5 bases, J lost 2 bases, and 9 bases lay in between. The CDR3 DNA reads as TGTGCCAGCAGTACCGAAATGAACTATGGCTACACCTTC. Protein product: CASSTEMNYGYTF.

The chain links TRBV28 to TRBJ1-5; the D gene is possibly TRBD1 (6 bases). The V and J ends lost 6 bases and 1 base respectively, with 16 bases between them. In germline, CDR1 is MDHEN, CDR2 SYDVKM. The CDR3 extends over 16 amino acids. The CDR3 bases are TGTGCCAGCAGCTATGAACAGGGCCCAAGCAATCAGCCCCAGCATTTT. This gives the protein CASSYEQGPSNQPQHF. Supplemented by reference TRBV28 and TRBJ1-5, the full variable domain reads DVKVTQSSRYLVKRTGEKVFLECVQDMDHENMFWYRQDPGLGLRLIYFSYDVKMKEKGDIPEGYSVSREKKERFSLILESASTNQTSMYLCASSYEQGPSNQPQHFGDGTRLSIL.

This clone was found once. The chain uses TRBV25-1 and TRBJ2-5; D gene unclear. V was cut by 2 bases and J by 4 bases, with 14 bases left in between. Germline V CDR1 and CDR2: MGHDK, SYGVNS. CDR3 length: 15 residues. The CDR3 sequence: CASSEQLGIGETQYF. CDR3 sequence (DNA): TGTGCCAGCAGTGAACAGTTAGGGATTGGAGAGACCCAGTACTTC.

CDR3 sequence reads: CASSLGDTRGETQYF. In DNA form, the CDR3 reads TGTGCCAGCAGTTTAGGGGACACCCGAGGGGAGACCCAGTACTTC. The rearrangement uses TRBV28 and TRBJ2-5; TRBD1 might be the D (6 bases). V was clipped by 2 bases and J by 5 bases, with 15 bases between them. The germline V gene encodes CDR1 MDHEN and CDR2 SYDVKM. There are 15 residues in the CDR3. The full variable domain, in which reference TRBV28 and TRBJ2-5 provide the parts outside the CDR3, is DVKVTQSSRYLVKRTGEKVFLECVQDMDHENMFWYRQDPGLGLRLIYFSYDVKMKEKGDIPEGYSVSREKKERFSLILESASTNQTSMYLCASSLGDTRGETQYFGPGTRLLVL.

The chain uses TRBV25-1 and TRBJ1-4, with D tentatively TRBD1 (5 bases). The V end was cut by 3 bases, the J end by 8 bases, with 13 bases between. This CDR3 has 14 residues. Germline loops: CDR1 MGHDK, CDR2 SYGVNS. The CDR3 nucleotides read TGTGCCAGCAGTGATTTGGGGGGAAAGGAAAAACTGTTTTTT. Translation: CASSDLGGKEKLFF.

The chain links TRBV5-1 to TRBJ2-2; TRBD2 is a possible D gene (6 bases). V shed 0 bases and J shed 5 bases, with 20 bases lying between them. This CDR3 spans 18 amino acids. Germline loops: CDR1 SGHRS, CDR2 YFSETQ. The CDR3 spells CASSLGAGIKRGTGELFF. The CDR3 coding sequence is TGCGCCAGCAGCTTGGGGGCGGGGATCAAACGTGGGACCGGGGAGCTGTTTTTT. Together with reference TRBV5-1 and TRBJ2-2, the CDR3 gives the full variable domain: KAGVTQTPRYLIKTRGQQVTLSCSPISGHRSVSWYQQTPGQGLQFLFEYFSETQRNKGNFPGRFSGRQFSNSRSEMNVSTLELGDSALYLCASSLGAGIKRGTGELFFGEGSRLTVL.

The chain employs TRBV6-5 and TRBJ2-7; D is possibly TRBD2 (6 bases). Germline lookup yields CDR1 MNHEY and CDR2 SVGAGI. V was clipped by 6 bases and J by 5 bases, with 17 bases between them. The CDR3 is 14 amino acids. The CDR3 nucleotides read TGTGCCAGCAGCACCTTGACCGGGACTGACGAGCAGTACTTC. Translation gives CASSTLTGTDEQYF.

J is TRBJ2-3 and V is TRBV5-1; D is possibly TRBD1 (6 bases). Germline loops: CDR1 SGHRS, CDR2 YFSETQ. V was clipped by 2 bases and J by 3 bases, with 13 bases between them. This CDR3 is built from 15 residues. CDR3 coding DNA: TGCGCCAGCAGCTTCGTACAGGGAAGAACAGATACGCAGTATTTT. It codes for CASSFVQGRTDTQYF. The full variable domain, its missing parts supplied by reference TRBV5-1 and TRBJ2-3, is KAGVTQTPRYLIKTRGQQVTLSCSPISGHRSVSWYQQTPGQGLQFLFEYFSETQRNKGNFPGRFSGRQFSNSRSEMNVSTLELGDSALYLCASSFVQGRTDTQYFGPGTRLTVL.

V is TRBV28 and J is TRBJ2-7, with 7 bases matching TRBD1. The CDR3 runs 15 residues. V gave up 6 bases and J gave up 2 bases; unmatched junction bases: 10. The germline V gene encodes CDR1 MDHEN and CDR2 SYDVKM. The CDR3 spells CASSSGTVPTYEQYF. In nucleotides, the CDR3 is TGTGCCAGCAGCTCCGGGACAGTTCCCACCTACGAGCAGTACTTC.

This clone was picked up a small number of times. The chain employs TRBV25-1 and TRBJ1-1; no clear D gene. Trimming stripped 0 bases from V and 1 base from J, with 3 bases between. This CDR3 has 13 amino acids. Germline V gene sequence: CDR1 MGHDK, CDR2 SYGVNS. The CDR3 region has the DNA TGTGCCAGCAGTGAATATCCGAACACTGAAGCTTTCTTT. Its protein product is CASSEYPNTEAFF.

V and J are TRBV6-4 and TRBJ2-5; 7 bases align to TRBD2. V was pared by 8 bases and J by 2 bases, with 11 bases of the junction left unmatched. The CDR3 length is 15 residues. Per the germline V gene, CDR1 is MRHNA and CDR2 is SNTAGT. CDR3 protein: CASPASSSGQETQYF. CDR3 coding DNA: TGTGCCAGCCCTGCATCGTCTAGCGGACAAGAGACCCAGTACTTC.

V is TRBV18 and J is TRBJ2-7, with 12 bases matching TRBD1. The CDR3 has 15 amino acids. J lost 5 bases, V lost 0 bases, and 2 bases had no gene match. Germline loops: CDR1 KGHSH, CDR2 LQKENI. The CDR3 is CASSPPGTGGHEQYF. CDR3 bases: TGTGCCAGCTCACCACCCGGGACAGGGGGCCACGAGCAGTACTTC.

This clone showed up just once. The gene calls are TRBV27 and TRBJ2-7; possible D gene TRBD1, 6 bases. The CDR3 spans 14 residues. Germline values: CDR1 MNHEY, CDR2 SMNVEV (reference sequence). The germline V and J ends were trimmed by 5 bases and 6 bases, with 17 bases remaining between them. The CDR3 nucleotides are TGTGCCAGCAGTCCCCGAAGGGCCAGGGGCGAGCAGTACTTC. Protein sequence: CASSPRRARGEQYF.

The rearrangement links TRBV7-9 to TRBJ2-1; TRBD2 aligns across 8 bases. V gave up 5 bases and J gave up 2 bases; unmatched junction bases: 11. Germline V gene lookup returns CDR1 SEHNR and CDR2 FQNEAQ (reference sequence). This CDR3 is built from 17 residues. The CDR3 sequence is CASSPLGSGGTYNEQFF. For the CDR3, the DNA is TGTGCCAGCAGCCCCCTAGGGAGCGGGGGAACCTACAATGAGCAGTTCTTC.

The chain recombines TRBV10-3 with TRBJ2-1; no definite D call. V was pared by 5 bases and J by 7 bases, with 12 bases between. Germline V gene data show CDR1 as ENHRY and CDR2 as SYGVKD. This CDR3 region has 13 residues. CDR3 loop: CAISRPMNNEQFF. CDR3 coding DNA: TGTGCCATCAGTCGACCCATGAATAATGAGCAGTTCTTC.

The rearrangement joins TRBV19 to TRBJ2-3; tentatively, D is TRBD2 (6 bases). V was trimmed by 3 bases and J by 2 bases, leaving 15 bases between them. CDR3 size: 16 residues. Germline V lookup: CDR1 LNHDA, CDR2 SQIVND (reference sequence). The CDR3 region is CASSISKGGHTDTQYF. The CDR3 DNA follows: TGTGCCAGTAGTATCTCCAAGGGAGGCCACACAGATACGCAGTATTTT.

The chain is built from TRBV7-3 and TRBJ2-1; D not certain. Germline loops: CDR1 SGHTA, CDR2 FQGTGA. V was clipped by 6 bases and J by 2 bases, with 5 bases between them. The CDR3 totals 12 residues. The CDR3 sequence is CASSLTYNEQFF. CDR3 coding DNA: TGTGCCAGCAGTCTAACCTACAATGAGCAGTTCTTC.

This chain joins TRBV15 and TRBJ1-2; tentative D call: TRBD1 (5 bases). Trimming removed 0 bases at V and 5 bases at J, with 7 bases between. The CDR3 contains 13 residues. Germline V gives CDR1 LNHNV, CDR2 YYDKDF (reference sequence). CDR3 region: CATSREEGYGYTF. The CDR3 DNA reads as TGTGCCACCAGCAGAGAAGAGGGGTATGGCTACACCTTC.

This chain links TRBV6-1 with TRBJ2-3; tentative D call: TRBD2 (5 bases). Germline values: CDR1 MNHNS, CDR2 SASEGT. The V and J ends lost 4 bases and 0 bases respectively, with 11 bases between them. The CDR3 is 15 residues long. The CDR3: CASSAVAGSTDTQYF. The CDR3 nucleotides are TGTGCCAGCAGTGCGGTGGCGGGCAGCACAGATACGCAGTATTTT.

This chain uses TRBV18 with TRBJ2-2, with a possible D match to TRBD1 (6 bases). This CDR3 is 16 amino acids long. Per the germline V gene, CDR1 is KGHSH and CDR2 is LQKENI. V was shortened by 3 bases and J by 0 bases, with 11 bases between the two germline ends. The CDR3 protein is CASSPSRGTNTGELFF. The CDR3 coding sequence is TGTGCCAGCTCACCGAGTAGGGGGACGAACACCGGGGAGCTGTTTTTT.

The DNA for the CDR3 is TGTGCCAGCAGCTTGGGGACAGGGAACACTGAAGCTTTCTTT. It yields the protein CASSLGTGNTEAFF. The chain links TRBV5-8 to TRBJ1-1; TRBD1 matches at 7 bases. Trimming at V came to 0 bases and at J to 1 base, leaving 0 bases not matched to a gene. CDR3 length: 14 residues. CDR1 is SGHTS and CDR2 is YDEGEE in the germline V gene.

The rearrangement joins TRBV30 to TRBJ2-3; D gene ambiguous. The CDR3 runs to 13 residues. Per germline, CDR1 GTSNPN and CDR2 SVGIG (reference sequence). V lost 4 bases to trimming and J lost 1 base, with 9 bases between them. The CDR3 DNA reads TGTGCCTGGACCGGCCTCCGCACAGATACGCAGTATTTT. This gives the protein CAWTGLRTDTQYF.

The V call is TRBV19, the J call TRBJ2-5; no clear D gene. CDR3 length: 14 residues. Per germline, CDR1 LNHDA and CDR2 SQIVND (reference sequence). V was cut by 3 bases and J by 0 bases, with 8 bases left in between. This CDR3 is CASSMMGNQETQYF. In DNA form, the CDR3 reads TGTGCCAGTAGTATGATGGGCAACCAAGAGACCCAGTACTTC.

The genes are TRBV30 and TRBJ1-2; D is undetermined. Germline V gene lookup returns CDR1 GTSNPN and CDR2 SVGIG (reference sequence). V was cut by 3 bases and J by 4 bases, with 12 bases left in between. The CDR3 totals 13 residues. The CDR3 loop is CAWRKQRLYGYTF. The DNA of the CDR3 is TGTGCCTGGAGAAAACAGCGGCTCTATGGCTACACCTTC.

This sequence joins TRBV18 and TRBJ1-1; unclear D gene. Germline CDR1 is KGHSH and CDR2 is LQKENI. The CDR3 is made up of 16 amino acids. Trimming removed 3 bases at V and 4 bases at J, with 18 bases between. CDR3 coding DNA: TGTGCCAGCTCACCGCGACCCCCCCAGGCGAGCACTGAAGCTTTCTTT. Translated, it gives CASSPRPPQASTEAFF. The variable domain in full, with the rest retrieved from reference TRBV18 and TRBJ1-1, is NAGVMQNPRHLVRRRGQEARLRCSPMKGHSHVYWYRQLPEEGLKFMVYLQKENIIDESGMPKERFSAEFPKEGPSILRIQQVVRGDSAAYFCASSPRPPQASTEAFFGQGTRLTVV.

This clone was counted only a few times. The rearrangement links TRBV5-1 to TRBJ1-3, with unresolved D. The CDR3 runs 16 residues. Germline V gene lookup returns CDR1 SGHRS and CDR2 YFSETQ. Deletions cut 3 bases from V and 0 bases from J, with 13 bases between. The CDR3 sequence is CASSSDAGSSGNTIYF. The CDR3 DNA follows: TGCGCCAGCAGCTCCGACGCCGGGAGCTCTGGAAACACCATATATTTT.

In DNA, the CDR3 is TGCAGCGTTACGGACGGGACAGGGAAACAGCCCCAGCATTTT. The encoded protein is CSVTDGTGKQPQHF. The chain links TRBV29-1 to TRBJ1-5; 9 nucleotides match TRBD1. With 5 bases clipped from V and 7 bases from J, the junction kept 9 bases outside the gene matches. Germline lookup yields CDR1 SQVTM and CDR2 ANQGSEA. The CDR3 totals 14 residues.